The source of this TCR beta chain is a study of cytomegalovirus exposure and HLA in healthy donors. The protocol was immunoSEQ multiplex PCR, while the TCRdb copy is restricted to in-frame clones and leaves out a portion. The data contain tens of thousands of clones, 90% to 96% of them singletons. J lost 7 bases, V lost 5 bases, and 9 bases had no gene match. Germline lookup yields CDR1 SGHTA and CDR2 FQGNSA. The CDR3 spans 15 residues. The specimen was PBMCs. The receptor's source is a woman under 30 in good health and CMV-seronegative. This chain uses TRBV7-2 with TRBJ1-4; 8 positions agree with TRBD1. The CDR3 loop is CASSPDRGGGEKLFF. In nucleotides, the CDR3 is TGTGCCAGCAGCCCCGACAGGGGTGGAGGTGAAAAACTGTTTTTT.